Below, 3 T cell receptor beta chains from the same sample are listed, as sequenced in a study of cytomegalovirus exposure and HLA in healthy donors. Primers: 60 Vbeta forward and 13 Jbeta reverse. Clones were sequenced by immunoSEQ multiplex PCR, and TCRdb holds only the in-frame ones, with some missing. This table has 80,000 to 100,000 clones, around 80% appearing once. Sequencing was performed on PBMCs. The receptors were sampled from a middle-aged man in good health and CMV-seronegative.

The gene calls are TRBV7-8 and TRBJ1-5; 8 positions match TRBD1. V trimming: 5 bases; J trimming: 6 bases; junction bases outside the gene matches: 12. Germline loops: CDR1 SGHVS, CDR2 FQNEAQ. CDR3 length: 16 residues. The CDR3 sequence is CASSGSSGGIGQPQHF. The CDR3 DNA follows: TGTGCCAGCAGCGGAAGCTCAGGGGGCATCGGTCAGCCCCAGCATTTT.

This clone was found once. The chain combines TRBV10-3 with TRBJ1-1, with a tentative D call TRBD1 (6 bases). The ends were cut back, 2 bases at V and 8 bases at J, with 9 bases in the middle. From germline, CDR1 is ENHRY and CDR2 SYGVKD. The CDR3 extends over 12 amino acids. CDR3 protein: CAISEEGGEAFF. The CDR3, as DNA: TGTGCCATCAGTGAGGAAGGGGGAGAAGCTTTCTTT.

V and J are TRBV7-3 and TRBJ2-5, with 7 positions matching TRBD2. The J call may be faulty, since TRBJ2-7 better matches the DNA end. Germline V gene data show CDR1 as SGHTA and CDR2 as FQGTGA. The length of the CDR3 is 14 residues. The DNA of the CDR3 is TGTGCCAGCAGCTTAACAGGGACTACCTACGAGCAGTACTTC. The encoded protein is CASSLTGTTYEQYF.